The rows below give T cell receptor beta chains drawn from one sample of a study of T cell changes during pregnancy in multiple sclerosis. Repertoires were generated with immunoSEQ multiplex PCR, while TCRdb's copy carries only in-frame clones and drops some. Altogether roughly 23,000 clones are present, around 84% being singletons, with the ten largest covering around 0.93%. This sample comprised CD4+ T cells from peripheral blood mononuclear cells, obtained in the second trimester of pregnancy. The receptors come from a female donor in good health, enrolled as a control in a pregnancy study. The CDR3 runs from the conserved cysteine through the conserved F or W. D genes are given only for firm matches. Clone size is given for some rows only: seen once, a few or many times, or a class if the clone is expanded.

V gene	J gene	clone size	D gene	CDR3 DNA	CDR3 protein
TRBV7-2	TRBJ2-5	-	TRBD1	TGTGCCAGCAGCCGGGACAGCCAAGAGACCCAGTACTTC	CASSRDSQETQYF
TRBV2	TRBJ2-7	-	TRBD2	TGTGCCAGCACCGTCACTAGCGTAGAGCAGTACTTC	CASTVTSVEQYF
TRBV28	TRBJ2-5	once	-	TGTGCCAGCAGTTCCCCAGGACCCCATGGGGCGCAGACCCAGTACTTC	CASSSPGPHGAQTQYF
TRBV28	TRBJ1-5	few	-	TGTGCCAGCACGGTTTCAAATCAGCCCCAGCATTTT	CASTVSNQPQHF
TRBV2	TRBJ2-7	-	TRBD2	TGTGCCAGCAGGCATCTAGCGGGGGCCTACGAGCAGTACTTC	CASRHLAGAYEQYF
TRBV5-1	TRBJ1-3	-	TRBD1	TGCGCCAGCGGTTCCGGGACAGGGGGAAGAAACACCATATATTTT	CASGSGTGGRNTIYF
TRBV18	TRBJ2-7	-	TRBD2	TGTGCCAGCTCACCCGCGACGGGGGGCGAGCAGTACTTC	CASSPATGGEQYF
TRBV4-1	TRBJ2-7	-	TRBD2	TGCGCCAGCAGCAGGATCTCGGGGGGGGAGCAGTACTTC	CASSRISGGEQYF
TRBV27	TRBJ2-7	-	TRBD2	TGTGCCAGCAGCCACAGACTAGCGGGCCACTACGAGCAGTACTTC	CASSHRLAGHYEQYF
TRBV7-2	TRBJ1-2	-	-	TGTGCCAGCAGCTTGTCGACAGTAACCAGGCTTGGCTACACCTTC	CASSLSTVTRLGYTF
TRBV4-2	TRBJ2-7	-	-	TGTGCCAGCAGCGTCGGGACTCCGCTGTTGAACGAGCAGTACTTC	CASSVGTPLLNEQYF
TRBV25-1	TRBJ1-6	-	-	TGTGCCAGCAGTGACGAGGGAAGCTCCTATAATTCACCCCTCCACTTT	CASSDEGSSYNSPLHF
TRBV7-2	TRBJ2-5	once	TRBD2	TGTGCCAGCAGCAGGGGGACTAGCGGGGCCCAAGAGACCCAGTACTTC	CASSRGTSGAQETQYF
TRBV19	TRBJ2-7	-	TRBD1	TGTGCCAGTAGTCCAGGGGCAGGGGGCGATTACGAGCAGTACTTC	CASSPGAGGDYEQYF
TRBV28	TRBJ1-1	once	-	TGTGCCAGCAGTAACAGGCTCCTAGGGACTGAAGCTTTCTTT	CASSNRLLGTEAFF
TRBV7-3	TRBJ2-1	-	TRBD2	TGTGCCAGCAGCCCCGAGGGACTAGCGGGGAGCTCCTACAATGAGCAGTTCTTC	CASSPEGLAGSSYNEQFF
TRBV5-1	TRBJ2-1	once	-	TGCGCCAGCAGGAGGCAGCCCAATGAGCAGTTCTTC	CASRRQPNEQFF
TRBV27	TRBJ2-7	-	TRBD2	TGTGCCAGCAGTCCTCTAAAAGGGGCTAGCGGGACCAGAACCTACGAGCAGTACTTC	CASSPLKGASGTRTYEQYF
TRBV29-1	TRBJ1-4	-	TRBD1	TGCAGCGTTGGGTTGACAGGGTCGGAAAAACTGTTTTTT	CSVGLTGSEKLFF
TRBV7-3	TRBJ1-2	-	TRBD1	TGTGCCAGCAGCTTAACGACAGGGTTTGGCTACACCTTC	CASSLTTGFGYTF
TRBV5-1	TRBJ1-2	-	TRBD1	TGCGCCAGCAGCCTCACCGGGACAGGGGACCTCTATGGCTACACCTTC	CASSLTGTGDLYGYTF
TRBV4-3	TRBJ1-1	medium-sized	-	TGCGCCAGCCAAGCCTTTGTGGGAGACACTGAAGCTTTCTTT	CASQAFVGDTEAFF
TRBV6-1	TRBJ2-7	-	-	TGTGCCAGCAGTGGGACATTCCACGAGCAGTACTTC	CASSGTFHEQYF
TRBV19	TRBJ2-3	few	TRBD2	TGTGCCAGTAGTCCCGGACTAGCGGCAATAGATACGCAGTATTTT	CASSPGLAAIDTQYF
TRBV19	TRBJ2-5	few	-	TGTGCCAGTAGTATAACAACAGCAAGCGGGACCCAGTACTTC	CASSITTASGTQYF
TRBV19	TRBJ2-7	-	TRBD2	TGTGCCAGTAGTTCGGGACTAGCGGGGGGCTACGAGCAGTACTTC	CASSSGLAGGYEQYF
TRBV29-1	TRBJ2-3	-	-	TGCAGCGCACTAACCTACACAGATACGCAGTATTTT	CSALTYTDTQYF
TRBV6-5	TRBJ1-2	-	-	TGTGCCAGCAGCCCGCGCGGGACGGTTTATGGCTACACCTTC	CASSPRGTVYGYTF
TRBV2	TRBJ2-7	-	-	TGTGCCAGCCTTCTGGACGGACACTCCTACGAGCAGTACTTC	CASLLDGHSYEQYF
TRBV11-2	TRBJ1-6	-	-	TGTGCCAGCAGCATCCGGGACTTCAGTAATTCACCCCTCCACTTT	CASSIRDFSNSPLHF
TRBV7-9	TRBJ2-7	-	TRBD2	TGTGCCAGCAGCCGAGATGGAGCGGGAATAATCGACGAGCAGTACTTC	CASSRDGAGIIDEQYF